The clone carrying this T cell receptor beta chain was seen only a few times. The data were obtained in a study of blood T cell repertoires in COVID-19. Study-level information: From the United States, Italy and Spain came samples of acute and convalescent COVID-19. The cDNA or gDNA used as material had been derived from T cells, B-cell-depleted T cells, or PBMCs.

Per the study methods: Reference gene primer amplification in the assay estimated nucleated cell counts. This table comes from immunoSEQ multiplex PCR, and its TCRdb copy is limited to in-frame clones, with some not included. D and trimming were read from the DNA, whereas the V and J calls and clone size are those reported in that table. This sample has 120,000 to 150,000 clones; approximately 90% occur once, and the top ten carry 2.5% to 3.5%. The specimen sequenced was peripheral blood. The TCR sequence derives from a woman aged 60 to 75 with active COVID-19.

The CDR3 sequence is CASSEDKGTAKNIQYF. CDR3 in DNA: TGTGCCAGCAGTGAGGATAAGGGGACAGCAAAAAACATTCAGTACTTC. The chain uses TRBV25-1 and TRBJ2-4, with 7 bases lining up with TRBD1. Germline V gene data show CDR1 as MGHDK and CDR2 as SYGVNS. The CDR3 spans 16 residues. J lost 4 bases, V lost 3 bases, and 9 bases had no gene match.